This is a list of T cell receptor beta chains from one sample in a study of neoadjuvant anti-PD-1 for oral cavity cancer. Some clones are missing from TCRdb's copy, which holds only in-frame ones; the method was immunoSEQ multiplex PCR. This sample has more than 9,000 clones, with over 60% found just once. The sample consisted of PBMCs, taken after nivolumab (anti-PD-1) treatment. The receptors were gathered from a person aged 35-79 years with oral cavity squamous cell carcinoma. CDR3s include the opening cysteine and the closing phenylalanine or tryptophan. The D gene is left open where the match is weak. Expanded clones are given a class, and other clones once, few, many or no size at all.

clone_size j_call d_call cdr3_length v_call cdr3_aa cdr3_nt
- TRBJ2-2 TRBD1 14 TRBV10-2 CASRDRAGTGELFF TGCGCCAGCAGGGACAGGGCGGGCACCGGGGAGCTGTTTTTT
- TRBJ2-3 TRBD2 15 TRBV10-3 CAISDSGGRSHTQYF TGTGCCATCAGTGATAGCGGGGGGCGCTCTCATACGCAGTATTTT
- TRBJ2-1 - 14 TRBV5-1 CASSQSSSYNEQFF TGCGCCAGCAGCCAGTCAAGCTCCTACAATGAGCAGTTCTTC
- TRBJ1-1 TRBD1 16 TRBV19 CASRPHGQGVNTEAFF TGTGCCAGTCGCCCACACGGACAGGGGGTGAACACTGAAGCTTTCTTT
few TRBJ1-2 - 15 TRBV30 CAWSVGPGQSYGYTF TGTGCCTGGAGTGTAGGTCCAGGGCAGAGCTATGGCTACACCTTC
- TRBJ1-6 - 14 TRBV27 CASSPRRRGSPLHF TGTGCCAGCAGTCCGAGGCGGAGAGGTTCACCCCTCCACTTT
- TRBJ2-3 - 15 TRBV9 CASSVGGGPTDTQYF TGTGCCAGCAGCGTAGGAGGCGGGCCCACAGATACGCAGTATTTT
- TRBJ2-1 TRBD2 14 TRBV11-3 CASSLGDYLNEQFF TGTGCCAGCAGCTTAGGGGACTATCTCAATGAGCAGTTCTTC
- TRBJ2-7 TRBD2 15 TRBV2 CASSESSGGAYEQYF TGTGCCAGCAGTGAATCTAGCGGGGGGGCCTACGAGCAGTACTTC
- TRBJ1-2 - 13 TRBV11-2 CASSLGQLDGYTF TGTGCCAGCAGCTTAGGACAACTCGATGGCTACACCTTC
- TRBJ2-5 - 14 TRBV6-5 CASSPPGSAETQYF TGTGCCAGCAGCCCGCCGGGGAGCGCTGAGACCCAGTACTTC
few TRBJ1-1 - 15 TRBV5-6 CASSFNPAGGTEAFF TGTGCCAGCAGCTTCAACCCGGCCGGCGGGACTGAAGCTTTCTTT
- TRBJ1-1 - 13 TRBV6-5 CASISRRSTEAFF TGTGCCAGCATCTCTAGGAGGAGCACTGAAGCTTTCTTT
- TRBJ2-3 - 14 TRBV27 CASSYLEPADTQYF TGTGCCAGCAGTTACCTAGAACCAGCGGATACGCAGTATTTT
- TRBJ1-2 - 13 TRBV2 CASRDKGRHGYTF TGTGCCAGCAGGGATAAGGGTAGACATGGCTACACCTTC
- TRBJ1-1 - 12 TRBV19 CASSQLNTEAFF TGTGCCAGTAGTCAACTGAACACTGAAGCTTTCTTT